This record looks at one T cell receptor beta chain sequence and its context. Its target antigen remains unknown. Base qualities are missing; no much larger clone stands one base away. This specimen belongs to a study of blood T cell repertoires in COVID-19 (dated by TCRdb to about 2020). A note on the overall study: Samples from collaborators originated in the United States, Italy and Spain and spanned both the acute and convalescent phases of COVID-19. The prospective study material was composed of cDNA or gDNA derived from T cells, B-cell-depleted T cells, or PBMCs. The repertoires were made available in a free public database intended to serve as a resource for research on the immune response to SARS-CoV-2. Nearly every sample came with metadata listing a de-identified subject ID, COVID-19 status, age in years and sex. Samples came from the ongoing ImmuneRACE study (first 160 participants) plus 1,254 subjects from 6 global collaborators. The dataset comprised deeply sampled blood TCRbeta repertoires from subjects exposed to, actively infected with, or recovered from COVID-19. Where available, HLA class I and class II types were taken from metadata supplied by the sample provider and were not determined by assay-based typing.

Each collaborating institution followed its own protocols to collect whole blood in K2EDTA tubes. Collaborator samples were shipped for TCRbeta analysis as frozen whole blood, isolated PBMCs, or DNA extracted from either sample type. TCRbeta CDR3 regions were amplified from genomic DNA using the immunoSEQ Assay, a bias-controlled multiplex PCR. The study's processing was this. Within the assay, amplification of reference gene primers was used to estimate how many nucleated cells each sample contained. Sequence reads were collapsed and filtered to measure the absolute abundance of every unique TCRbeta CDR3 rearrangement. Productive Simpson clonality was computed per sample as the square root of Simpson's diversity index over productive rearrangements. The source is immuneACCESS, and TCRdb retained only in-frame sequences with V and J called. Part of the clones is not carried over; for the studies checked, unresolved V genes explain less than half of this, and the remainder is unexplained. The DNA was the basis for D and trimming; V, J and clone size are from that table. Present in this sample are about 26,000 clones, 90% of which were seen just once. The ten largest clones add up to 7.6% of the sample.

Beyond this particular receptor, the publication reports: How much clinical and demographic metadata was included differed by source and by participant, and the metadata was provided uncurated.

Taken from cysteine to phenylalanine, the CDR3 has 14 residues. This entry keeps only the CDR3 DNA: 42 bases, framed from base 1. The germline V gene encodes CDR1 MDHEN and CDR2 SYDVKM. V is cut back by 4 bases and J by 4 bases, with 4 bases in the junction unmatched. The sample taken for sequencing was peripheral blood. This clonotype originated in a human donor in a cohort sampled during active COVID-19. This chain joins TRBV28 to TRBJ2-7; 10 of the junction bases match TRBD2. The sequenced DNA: TGTGCCAGCAGTTCAGCGGGAGGGTTATACGAGCAGTACTTC. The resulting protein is CASSSAGGLYEQYF.